The T cell receptor (beta chain) under discussion was sequenced for a study of OX40 agonist ivuxolimab in advanced cancers. The protocol was immunoSEQ multiplex PCR, while the TCRdb copy is restricted to in-frame clones and leaves out a portion. The repertoire consists of roughly 60,000 clones, with 65% to 90% occurring once and the leading ten covering around 0.9%. The CDR3 is 13 amino acids. V was trimmed by 0 bases and J by 4 bases, leaving 7 bases between them. Germline V gene lookup returns CDR1 LNHNV and CDR2 YYDKDF (reference sequence). Sequences were derived from CD4+ or CD8+ T cells sorted from blood, sampled in a trial of the OX40 agonist ivuxolimab. The TCR sequence derives from an adult with an advanced solid tumor such as melanoma, head and neck, liver or kidney cancer. The chain couples TRBV15 to TRBJ2-7; the D gene is possibly TRBD1 (5 bases). The CDR3 region is CATSRDRGYEQYF. The CDR3 nucleotides are TGTGCCACCAGCAGAGATAGGGGTTACGAGCAGTACTTC.